The rows below give T cell receptor beta chains drawn from one sample of a study of T cell repertoires in cytomegalovirus infection. Their specific antigens are unknown. TCRdb reprocessed the reads via MiXCR and lists one record per CDR3 protein. The sample yields roughly 990,000 distinct CDR3 sequences, 30% to 40% seen once. The input for sequencing was cultured CD8+ T cells from PBMCs, taken from culture after CMV antigen stimulation. These receptors were collected from a human donor in good health (CMV status not recorded). Some clones in this sample may be carry-over from other donors' samples. Each CDR3 is given with its conserved first and last residue. Fields, in order: clone size, J gene, D gene, V gene, CDR3 DNA, CDR3 protein. A D gene is named only where the DNA matches it firmly. Expanded clones get a size class; other rows say once, few or many, or leave the size out.

. | TRBJ1-1 | . | TRBV6-6 | TGTGCCAGCAGTTACCTCCGGGGACTTATTGTGTCCGGCGGGAACACTGAAGCTTTCTTT | CASSYLRGLIVSGGNTEAFF
. | TRBJ1-1 | . | TRBV4-3 | TGCGCCAGCAGCCTCATCATGCAGCCAAACACTGAAGCTTTCTTT | CASSLIMQPNTEAFF
. | TRBJ2-7 | . | TRBV19 | TGTGCCAGTAGTATAGAGGCAGACTTCTACGAGCAGTACTTC | CASSIEADFYEQYF
. | TRBJ1-5 | . | TRBV28 | TGTGCCAGCAATCGGGTGGGTTATCAGCCCCAGCATTTT | CASNRVGYQPQHF
. | TRBJ2-1 | TRBD1 | TRBV7-6 | TGTGCCAGCAGGGAGGACAGGGGGCGAGATGAGCAGTTCTTC | CASREDRGRDEQFF
. | TRBJ2-5 | TRBD2 | TRBV7-2 | TGTCCCAGGAGCTTAGAAATTAGCGGGGAACGCACCCAGTACTTC | CPRSLEISGERTQYF
many | TRBJ2-1 | TRBD2 | TRBV6-1 | TGTGCCAGCAGTGAGCTAGCGGGGGAATACAATGAGCAGTTCTTC | CASSELAGEYNEQFF
. | TRBJ2-2 | TRBD2 | TRBV5-5 | TGTGCCAGCAGCACCAAACTAGCGGGGGGCCCCACCGGGGAGCTGTTTTTT | CASSTKLAGGPTGELFF
. | TRBJ2-1 | . | TRBV7-9 | TGTGCCAGCACCAAGGGGGGGTACGAGGTCTACAATGAGCAGTTCTTC | CASTKGGYEVYNEQFF
few | TRBJ1-1 | . | TRBV6-2/TRBV6-3 | TGTGCCAGCAGTTATCCGGGAAGTCTTAACACTGAAGCTTTCTTT | CASSYPGSLNTEAFF
many | TRBJ1-5 | TRBD1 | TRBV6-1 | TGTGCCAGCAGTGGACCGGACAGGGGTAGCCAGCCCCAGCATTTT | CASSGPDRGSQPQHF
few | TRBJ1-5 | . | TRBV27 | TGTGCCAGCAGTCCCCGGTACGGCAATCAGCCCCAGCATTTT | CASSPRYGNQPQHF
. | TRBJ2-1 | . | TRBV7-3 | TGTGCCAGCGCCGATGGTACCTCCTACAATGAGCAGTTCTTC | CASADGTSYNEQFF
. | TRBJ1-2 | TRBD1 | TRBV6-2/TRBV6-3 | TGTGCCAGCAGCCCCGACTCACAGGGGACTAACTATGGCTACACCTTC | CASSPDSQGTNYGYTF
. | TRBJ1-1 | TRBD1 | TRBV5-6 | TGTGCCAGCAGCTTGGACAGGGGGCTGGTTACTGAAGCTTTCTTT | CASSLDRGLVTEAFF
many | TRBJ1-1 | . | TRBV6-1 | TGTGCCAGCGGTAGAAATACTGAAGCTTTCTTT | CASGRNTEAFF
few | TRBJ2-5 | . | TRBV6-6 | TGTGCCAGCACCTTGCTGGGAGTCCAAGAGACCCAGTACTTC | CASTLLGVQETQYF
few | TRBJ1-1 | . | TRBV20-1 | TGCAGTGCTAGGAGGACAGTTGAAGCTTTCTTT | CSARRTVEAFF
few | TRBJ1-1 | . | TRBV4-1 | TGCGCCAGCAGTCGGACGGGGGGGGGCGTCACTGAAGCTTTCTTT | CASSRTGGGVTEAFF
many | TRBJ2-1 | . | TRBV5-4 | TGTGCCAGCAGCACCCCCGGGCCAAGCTCCTACAATGAGCAGTTCTTC | CASSTPGPSSYNEQFF
. | TRBJ1-1 | TRBD1 | TRBV5-1 | TGCGCCAGCAGCTGGGGGACGTTGGGACAGGGGGGCCCCAACACTGAAGCTTTCTTT | CASSWGTLGQGGPNTEAFF
. | TRBJ2-2 | TRBD2 | TRBV19 | TGTGCCAGTTTACTAGCGGGGGGACCGAACACCGGGGAGCTGTTTTTT | CASLLAGGPNTGELFF
. | TRBJ2-5 | . | TRBV5-1 | TGCGCCAGCAGCCGGGAATACACAGGTGGACCCGAGGAGACCCAGTACTTC | CASSREYTGGPEETQYF
many | TRBJ1-2 | TRBD1 | TRBV7-8 | TGTGCCAGCAGCTCGATTATAGGGGGCGGAAAATATGGCTACACCTTC | CASSSIIGGGKYGYTF
few | TRBJ2-1 | . | TRBV7-9 | TGTGCCAGCAGCCTAAGCGATGGGCTCGAGCAGTTCTTC | CASSLSDGLEQFF
. | TRBJ2-1 | . | TRBV4-1 | TGCGCCAGCAGCCTGCCAGGATCTACTAATGAGCAGTTCTTC | CASSLPGSTNEQFF
. | TRBJ2-1 | TRBD1 | TRBV5-5 | TGTGCCAGCAGGGCGCTCGGGACAGGCTTCAATGAGCAGTTCTTC | CASRALGTGFNEQFF
. | TRBJ1-1 | . | TRBV19 | TGTGCCAGTAGTATAGGTGGGGGCAATAGGCCTGAAGCTTTCTTT | CASSIGGGNRPEAFF
many | TRBJ2-2 | . | TRBV20-1 | TGCAGTGCTCCCCGGACAGTGAACACCGGGGAGCTGTTTTTT | CSAPRTVNTGELFF
few | TRBJ2-2 | . | TRBV6-1 | TGTGCCAGCAAGACAGACACCGGGGAGCTGTTTTTT | CASKTDTGELFF
few | TRBJ2-2 | . | TRBV6-2/TRBV6-3 | TGTGCCAGCAGTTACTCGAACGTCCTCGATAGCACCGGGGAGCTGTTTTTT | CASSYSNVLDSTGELFF
. | TRBJ1-4 | . | TRBV2 | TGTGCCAGCACGGGCAGGGGTAATGAAAAACTGTTTTTT | CASTGRGNEKLFF
. | TRBJ2-2 | . | TRBV2 | TGTGCCAGCAGTTCCCTAGACCCCAGGGAGCTGTTTTTT | CASSSLDPRELFF
. | TRBJ1-2 | . | TRBV29-1 | TGCAGCGTCCCTGGCAGGGGAATTAACTATGGCTACACCTTC | CSVPGRGINYGYTF
. | TRBJ2-2 | . | TRBV6-1 | TGTGCCAGCAGTCCGAACTACTTCGGGGACACCGGGGAGCAGTTTTTT | CASSPNYFGDTGEQFF
many | TRBJ2-5 | . | TRBV19 | TGTGCCAGCAGCTTAGCCGGGGGCCTGCAAGAGACCCAGTACTTC | CASSLAGGLQETQYF
. | TRBJ2-3 | . | TRBV5-4 | TGTGCCAGCAGCTTGGGAGATCTGGCAGATACGCAGTATTTT | CASSLGDLADTQYF
few | TRBJ2-1 | . | TRBV7-9 | TGTGCCAGCAGCCCCGGGACGGGTGAGCAGTTCTTC | CASSPGTGEQFF
. | TRBJ1-6 | . | TRBV6-6 | TGTGCCAGCAGTCACAGGGAATATAATTCACCCCTCCACTTT | CASSHREYNSPLHF
. | TRBJ1-1 | . | TRBV7-2 | TGTGCCAGCAGTCCCGTTCCTAGTGTCGGCGGGACTGAAGCTTTCTTT | CASSPVPSVGGTEAFF
few | TRBJ1-1 | TRBD1 | TRBV19 | TGTGCCAGTTTCGACAGGGGGCTCCCTGAAGCTTTCTTT | CASFDRGLPEAFF
. | TRBJ2-2 | . | TRBV11-3 | TGTGCCAGCAGCCCCTCCCGTGGGGAGCTGTTTTTT | CASSPSRGELFF
few | TRBJ1-1 | . | TRBV5-4 | TGTGCCAGCAGCACCACTGGGGGGTATTGGACTGAAGCTTTCTTT | CASSTTGGYWTEAFF
. | TRBJ1-5 | TRBD1 | TRBV10-2 | TGCGCCACCTGCGCCGGGACAGGGAATCAGCCCCAGCATTTT | CATCAGTGNQPQHF
few | TRBJ2-2 | . | TRBV24-1 | TGTGCCACCAGTGGCCACCGGGACCCGAGCACCGGGGAGCTGTTTTTT | CATSGHRDPSTGELFF
. | TRBJ1-2 | . | TRBV27 | TGTACCAGCGGGGGAGCAGGACTCTATGGCTACACCTTC | CTSGGAGLYGYTF
. | TRBJ2-7 | . | TRBV9 | TGTGCCAGCAGCCCTACTATCAGTTTCTACGAGCAGTACTTC | CASSPTISFYEQYF
. | TRBJ2-6 | . | TRBV6-1 | TGTGCCAGCAGTGAATGGGATATCTCTGGGGCCAACGTCCTGACTTTC | CASSEWDISGANVLTF
. | TRBJ2-1 | TRBD2 | TRBV5-5 | TGTGCCAGCAGCTTGGCGGGGAGGGTCAATGAGCAGTTCTTC | CASSLAGRVNEQFF
few | TRBJ2-7 | TRBD2 | TRBV27 | TGTGCCAGCAGACTAGCGGGGGGGCCTCCCTGGGAGCAGTACTTC | CASRLAGGPPWEQYF